The T cell receptor (beta chain) under discussion was sequenced for a study of CD8+CD57+ T cells in acquired aplastic anemia. Whole-study findings and limits: Overlap between patients and controls comprised just under 30 CD8+ CDR3 sequences. Controls and patients did not differ significantly in CD8+ Simpson's diversity.

Concerning this clonotype: Its matching antigen is unknown. Lacking the conserved final phenylalanine or tryptophan, this CDR3 likely reflects a read error.

Trimming took 3 bases from V and 8 from J, leaving 13 bases between them. CDR3 length equals 13 residues. From germline, CDR1 is LNHDA and CDR2 SQIVND (reference sequence). TCR beta VDJ and CDR3 profiles were obtained from a genomic DNA template. One entry per CDR3 protein results from TCRdb running MiXCR on the reads. Counted here are over 150,000 distinct CDR3 sequences, roughly 48% occurring once; the ten biggest clones make up 1.1%. Sequencing input: sorted CD4+, CD8+, or CD8+CD57+ T cells (not recorded which) from PBMCs. This sequence originates from a human donor in good health. This rearrangement joins TRBV19 to TRBJ1-2; D not certain. The CDR3 DNA reads as TGTGCCAGTAGTATCCGGGCCCTCTACGGCTACACCCTC. It is translated as CASSIRALYGYTL.